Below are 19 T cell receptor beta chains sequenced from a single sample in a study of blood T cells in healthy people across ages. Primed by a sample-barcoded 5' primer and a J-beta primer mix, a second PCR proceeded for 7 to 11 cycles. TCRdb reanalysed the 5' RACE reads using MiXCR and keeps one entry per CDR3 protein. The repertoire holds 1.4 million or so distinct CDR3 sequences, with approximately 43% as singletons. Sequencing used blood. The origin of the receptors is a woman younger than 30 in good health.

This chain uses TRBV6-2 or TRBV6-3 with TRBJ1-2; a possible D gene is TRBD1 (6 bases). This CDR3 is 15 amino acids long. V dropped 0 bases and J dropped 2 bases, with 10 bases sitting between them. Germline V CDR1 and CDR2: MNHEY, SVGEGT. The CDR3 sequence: CASSYSTGANYGYTF. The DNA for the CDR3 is TGTGCCAGCAGTTACTCGACAGGAGCCAACTATGGCTACACCTTC.

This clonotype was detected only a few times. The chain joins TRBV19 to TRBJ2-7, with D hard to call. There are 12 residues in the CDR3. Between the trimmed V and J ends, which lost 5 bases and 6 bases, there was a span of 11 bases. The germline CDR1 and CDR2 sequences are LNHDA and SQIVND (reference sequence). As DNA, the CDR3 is TGTGCCAGTAGTCGAAGTCACCTCGAGCAGTACTTC. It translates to CASSRSHLEQYF. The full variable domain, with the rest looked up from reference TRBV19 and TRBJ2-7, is DGGITQSPKYLFRKEGQNVTLSCEQNLNHDAMYWYRQDPGQGLRLIYYSQIVNDFQKGDIAEGYSVSREKKESFPLTVTSAQKNPTAFYLCASSRSHLEQYFGPGTRLTVT.

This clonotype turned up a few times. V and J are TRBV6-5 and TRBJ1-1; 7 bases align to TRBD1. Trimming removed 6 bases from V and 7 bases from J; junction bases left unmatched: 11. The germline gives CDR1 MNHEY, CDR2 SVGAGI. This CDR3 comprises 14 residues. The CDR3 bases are TGTGCCAGCAGGATGACAGGGAGCGAGGGTGAAGCTTTCTTT. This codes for CASRMTGSEGEAFF.

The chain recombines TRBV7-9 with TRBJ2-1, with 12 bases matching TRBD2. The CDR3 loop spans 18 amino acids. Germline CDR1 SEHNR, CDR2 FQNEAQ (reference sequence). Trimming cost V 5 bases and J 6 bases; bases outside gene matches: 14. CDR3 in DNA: TGTGCCAGCAGCAATATCCTGGGACTAGCGGGTCCGACCAATGAGCAGTTCTTC. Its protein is CASSNILGLAGPTNEQFF.

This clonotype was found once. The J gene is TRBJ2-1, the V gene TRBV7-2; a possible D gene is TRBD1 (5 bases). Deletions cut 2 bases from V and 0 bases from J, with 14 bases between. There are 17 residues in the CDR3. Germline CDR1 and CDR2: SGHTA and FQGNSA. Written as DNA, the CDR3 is TGTGCCAGCAGCTTACCACTCAGGGCATTCTCCTACAATGAGCAGTTCTTC. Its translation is CASSLPLRAFSYNEQFF.

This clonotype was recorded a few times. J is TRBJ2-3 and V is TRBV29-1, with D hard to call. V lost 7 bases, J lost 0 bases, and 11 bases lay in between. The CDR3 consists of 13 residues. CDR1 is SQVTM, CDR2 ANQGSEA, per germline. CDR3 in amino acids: CSAGRYSTDTQYF. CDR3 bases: TGCAGCGCAGGCCGATATAGCACAGATACGCAGTATTTT.

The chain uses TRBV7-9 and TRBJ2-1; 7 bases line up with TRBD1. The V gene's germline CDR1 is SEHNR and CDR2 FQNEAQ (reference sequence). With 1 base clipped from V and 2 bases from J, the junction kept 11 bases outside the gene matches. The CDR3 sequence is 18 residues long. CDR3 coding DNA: TGTGCCAGCAGCTTAGTCATGCTCCCAGGGGGAGCCTACAATGAGCAGTTCTTC. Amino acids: CASSLVMLPGGAYNEQFF.

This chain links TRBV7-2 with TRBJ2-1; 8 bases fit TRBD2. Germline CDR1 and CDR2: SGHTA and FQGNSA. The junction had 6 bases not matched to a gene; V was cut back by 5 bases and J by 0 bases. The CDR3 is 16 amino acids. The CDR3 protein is CASSPGRAGSYNEQFF. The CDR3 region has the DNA TGTGCCAGCAGCCCCGGGAGGGCTGGCTCCTACAATGAGCAGTTCTTC.

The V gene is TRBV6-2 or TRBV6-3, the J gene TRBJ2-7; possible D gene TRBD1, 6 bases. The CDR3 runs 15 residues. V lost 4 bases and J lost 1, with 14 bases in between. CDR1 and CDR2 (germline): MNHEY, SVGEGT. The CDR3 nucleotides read TGTGCCAGCAGTTCCGACTACAGGGTTTCCTACGAGCAGTACTTC. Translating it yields CASSSDYRVSYEQYF.

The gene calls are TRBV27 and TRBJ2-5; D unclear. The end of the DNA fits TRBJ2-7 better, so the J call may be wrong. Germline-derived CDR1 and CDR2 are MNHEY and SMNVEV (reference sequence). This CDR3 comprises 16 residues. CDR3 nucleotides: TGTGCCAGCAGTTTCGAGCGATCCGCGGTAGGAAACGAGCAGTACTTC. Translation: CASSFERSAVGNEQYF.

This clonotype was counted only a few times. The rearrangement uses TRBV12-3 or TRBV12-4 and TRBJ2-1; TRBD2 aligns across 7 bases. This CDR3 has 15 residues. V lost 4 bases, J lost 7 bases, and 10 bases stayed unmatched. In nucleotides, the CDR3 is TGTGCCAGCAGTTCCCCTCGTAGGACTAGTAATGAGCAGTTCTTC. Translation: CASSSPRRTSNEQFF.

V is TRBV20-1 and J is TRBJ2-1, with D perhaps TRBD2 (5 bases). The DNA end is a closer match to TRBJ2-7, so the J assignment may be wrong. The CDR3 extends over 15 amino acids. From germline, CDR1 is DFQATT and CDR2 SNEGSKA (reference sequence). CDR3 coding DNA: TGCAGTGCCAGCGAAGGACTGAGCTCCTACAATGAGCAGTACTTC. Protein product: CSASEGLSSYNEQYF.

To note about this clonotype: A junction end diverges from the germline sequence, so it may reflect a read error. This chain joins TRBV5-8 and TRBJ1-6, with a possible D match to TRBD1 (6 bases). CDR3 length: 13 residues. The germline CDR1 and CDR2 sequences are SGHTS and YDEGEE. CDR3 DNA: TGTGCCAGCAACCCAGGGGTTAATTCACCCCCCCACTTT. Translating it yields CASNPGVNSPPHF.

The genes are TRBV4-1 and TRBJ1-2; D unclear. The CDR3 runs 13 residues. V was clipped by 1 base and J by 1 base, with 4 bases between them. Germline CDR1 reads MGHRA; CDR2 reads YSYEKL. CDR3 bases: TGCGCCAGCAGCCAAGTAATTAACTATGGCTACACCTTC. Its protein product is CASSQVINYGYTF.

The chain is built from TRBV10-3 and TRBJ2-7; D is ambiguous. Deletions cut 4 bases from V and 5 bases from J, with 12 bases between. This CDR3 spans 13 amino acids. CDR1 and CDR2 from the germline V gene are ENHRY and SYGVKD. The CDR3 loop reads CAISGSLENEQYF. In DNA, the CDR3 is TGTGCCATCAGTGGGTCCTTGGAGAACGAGCAGTACTTC.

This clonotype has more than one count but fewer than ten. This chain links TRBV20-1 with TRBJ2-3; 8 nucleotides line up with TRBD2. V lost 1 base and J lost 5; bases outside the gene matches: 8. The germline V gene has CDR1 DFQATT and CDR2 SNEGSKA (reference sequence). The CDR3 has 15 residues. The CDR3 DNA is TGCAGTGCTAGAGGACGAACGGGGGGGCAAGATACGCAGTATTTT. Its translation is CSARGRTGGQDTQYF.

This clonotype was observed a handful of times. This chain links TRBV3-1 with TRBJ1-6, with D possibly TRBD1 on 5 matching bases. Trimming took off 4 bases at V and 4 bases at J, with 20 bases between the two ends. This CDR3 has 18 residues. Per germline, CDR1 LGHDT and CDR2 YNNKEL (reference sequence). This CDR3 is CASSPTTGTDPYNSPLHF. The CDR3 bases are TGTGCCAGCAGCCCGACGACCGGGACGGATCCGTATAATTCACCCCTCCACTTT.

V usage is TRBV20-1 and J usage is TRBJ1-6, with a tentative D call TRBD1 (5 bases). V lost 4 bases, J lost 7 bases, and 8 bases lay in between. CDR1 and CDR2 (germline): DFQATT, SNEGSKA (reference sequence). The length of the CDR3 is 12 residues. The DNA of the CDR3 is TGCAGTGCTACCCAGGGAAATTCACCCCTCCACTTT. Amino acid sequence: CSATQGNSPLHF.

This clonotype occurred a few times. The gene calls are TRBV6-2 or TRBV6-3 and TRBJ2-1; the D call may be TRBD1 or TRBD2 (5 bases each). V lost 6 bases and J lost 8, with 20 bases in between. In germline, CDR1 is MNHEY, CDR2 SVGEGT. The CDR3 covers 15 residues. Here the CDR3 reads CASSPAQVGVHEQFF. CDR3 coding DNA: TGTGCCAGCAGCCCCGCCCAGGTGGGGGTGCATGAGCAGTTCTTC.